The sequence of this T cell receptor beta chain was determined in a study of T cells in localized non-small cell lung cancer. Findings and limits, study-wide: Uninvolved adjacent lung had more T cell clonality than any other tissue, topping tumor. Out of the top 100 tumor clones, a median about 50 were seen in adjacent lung.

V lost 5 bases and J lost 7; bases outside the gene matches: 7. The CDR3 runs 14 residues. Germline CDR1 MNHNS, CDR2 SASEGT. Profiling relied on immunoSEQ multiplex PCR, and the TCRdb table lists in-frame clones only, not all of them. The data contain fewer than 50,000 clones, roughly 80% of them seen just once; the ten biggest clones take up 7.8%. In regard to this clone: As yet, its antigen is unknown.

Material: PBMCs, obtained before any cancer treatment. This TCR derives from a man between 40 and 69 years old with stage II lung adenocarcinoma. The chain couples TRBV6-1 to TRBJ2-1; 8 nucleotides align to TRBD2. The CDR3, as DNA: TGTGCCAGCAGTCGAGCGGGAGCCATAAATGAGCAGTTCTTC. Amino acid sequence: CASSRAGAINEQFF.